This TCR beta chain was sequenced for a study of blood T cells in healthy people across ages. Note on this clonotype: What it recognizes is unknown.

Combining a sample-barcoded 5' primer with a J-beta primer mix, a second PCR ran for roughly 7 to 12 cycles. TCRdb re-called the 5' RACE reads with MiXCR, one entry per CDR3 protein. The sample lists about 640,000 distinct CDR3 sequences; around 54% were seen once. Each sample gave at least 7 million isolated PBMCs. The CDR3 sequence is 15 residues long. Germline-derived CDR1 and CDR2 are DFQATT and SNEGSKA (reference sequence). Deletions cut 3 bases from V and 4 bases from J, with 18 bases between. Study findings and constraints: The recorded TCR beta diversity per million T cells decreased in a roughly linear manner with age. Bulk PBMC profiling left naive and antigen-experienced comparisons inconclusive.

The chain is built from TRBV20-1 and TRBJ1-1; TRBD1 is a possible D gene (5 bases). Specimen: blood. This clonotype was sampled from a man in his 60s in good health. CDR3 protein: CSARAGLRFSTEAFF. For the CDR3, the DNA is TGCAGTGCTAGGGCGGGACTTCGTTTCAGCACTGAAGCTTTCTTT.